This TCR beta chain was sequenced in a study of regulatory T cells in long-lasting Graves disease. Study-level findings and limits: There were preferences for TRBV28, TRBJ1-2 and TRBJ2-5 in persistent disease. In persistent patients, shared public clonotypes (under 3,000) outnumbered those in new patients (around 1,000).

V was trimmed by 1 base and J by 3 bases, leaving 7 bases between them. The CDR3 covers 13 residues. Germline CDR1 SGHRS, CDR2 YFSETQ. HTBI primers from iRepertoire and Arm-PCR of CDR3 regions yielded the TCR beta libraries. TCRdb ran MiXCR on the multiplex PCR reads and lists one entry per CDR3 protein. The sample holds approximately 350,000 distinct CDR3 sequences, 12% seen once. Time point defined: newly diagnosed GD, antithyroid drugs for less than 3 months. Making the TCR library involved RNA that had been extracted from PBMCs. Remarks on this clonotype: Its target is not known.

These data also formed part of another study, on T cells in Graves' hyperthyroidism and ophthalmopathy. This second study says: Each diagnosis was grounded in clinical symptoms, serum thyroxine and TRAb, thyroid ultrasound, and orbital computed tomography. RT-PCR in the first round (using the HTBI primer set) targeted the TCR CDR3.

The chain employs TRBV5-1 and TRBJ1-2; no clear D gene. The source was peripheral blood mononuclear cells (PBMCs), collected at new diagnosis, from a patient treated with antithyroid drugs. The TCR comes from a woman aged 18-30 years with Graves disease. In DNA form, the CDR3 reads TGCGCCAGCAGCTTGAATGTGGACTATGGCTACACCTTC. This encodes CASSLNVDYGYTF. The full variable domain, completed using reference TRBV5-1 and TRBJ1-2, is KAGVTQTPRYLIKTRGQQVTLSCSPISGHRSVSWYQQTPGQGLQFLFEYFSETQRNKGNFPGRFSGRQFSNSRSEMNVSTLELGDSALYLCASSLNVDYGYTFGSGTRLTVV.